Here is one T cell receptor (beta chain) with its context. The antigen is unknown. This record belongs to a study of T cell responses to AZD1222 COVID-19 vaccine. Study-wide findings and caveats: Clonal diversity may have been underestimated in mostly white British donors. Dominant CD4 TCR responses targeted spike regions 160-218 and 743-854. Repertoire sampling happened only post peak T cell response.

The CDR3 extends over 14 amino acids. The germline V gene has CDR1 MNHEY and CDR2 SVGAGI. V was shortened by 0 bases and J by 1 base, with 6 bases between the two germline ends. Libraries were prepared by immunoSEQ multiplex PCR; TCRdb keeps only in-frame clonotypes and omits some of them. The sample has roughly 200,000 clones, roughly 90% seen once. V usage is TRBV6-5 and J usage is TRBJ1-1; D gene ambiguous. The sequence derives from an adult who received the AZD1222 COVID-19 vaccine. This material consisted of peripheral blood, taken 28 days after the second AZD1222 dose. The CDR3 sequence is CASSYSFQNTEAFF. The DNA for the CDR3 is TGTGCCAGCAGTTACTCGTTCCAGAACACTGAAGCTTTCTTT.